This T cell receptor beta chain originates from a study of T cell repertoires in aging, cancer and after chemotherapy. Rearranged V-D-J TRB sequences were amplified with a mixed TRB-A/B primer pool. TCRdb ran MiXCR on the multiplex PCR reads and lists one entry per CDR3 protein. The sample includes under 2,500 distinct CDR3 sequences, less than 50% of them seen just once. Peripheral blood genomic DNA, not sorted cells or RNA, was the template. This CDR3 spans 18 amino acids. The V and J ends lost 6 bases and 2 bases, in that order; junction bases with no gene match: 20. Germline assignment: CDR1 DFQATT and CDR2 SNEGSKA (reference sequence). General observations from the study: In healthy donors, age-related TCR diversity loss mainly reflected lost richness. Untreated cancer patients had significantly lower blood TCR diversity than age-matched healthy donors.

In the case of this clonotype: Its matching antigen is unknown.

The sample consisted of blood. This rearrangement joins TRBV20-1 to TRBJ2-7; 9 positions match TRBD1. The TCR was taken from a human donor with a solid tumor. DNA of the CDR3: TGCAGTGCCCATAGCAACCAACAGGGGGCGACCCCGACCTACGAGCAGTACTTC. Translation: CSAHSNQQGATPTYEQYF.